This TCR beta chain was identified in a study of beta chain features in type 1 diabetes. Findings and limits, study-wide: Reduced insertions and increased deletions marked VDJ junctions in type 1 diabetes patients. Shorter TCRB CDR3s, moderately but significantly so, were found in Type 1 diabetes patients in all four CD4+ subsets.

This CDR3 is 17 amino acids long. Germline lookup yields CDR1 SGHVS and CDR2 FQNEAQ. J was trimmed by 4 bases and V by 5 bases; bases with no gene match: 15. CD4+ naive, central memory, regulatory and stem cell-like memory subsets were isolated by sorting on CD45RO/CCR7/CD25/CD127/CD95/CD27. Every sorted population was more than 95% pure. As every portion of the isolated RNA was reverse transcribed, the sequencing read expressed TCRB transcripts. Some clones are missing from TCRdb's copy, which holds only in-frame ones; the method was immunoSEQ multiplex PCR. The table lists 450,000 to 550,000 clones, 25% to 35% of them singletons. A word on this clone: The antigen is unknown.

The V and J genes are TRBV7-8 and TRBJ1-1, with 8 bases fitting TRBD1. The sequenced sample was naive CD4+ T cells from blood. The source is a man aged 18-30 years in good health. For the CDR3, the DNA is TGTGCCAGCAGCCTAGTCAGGGGGCTAAGGCTAGTCACTGAAGCTTTCTTT. This translates into CASSLVRGLRLVTEAFF.